This T cell receptor beta chain was recovered during a study of OX40 agonist ivuxolimab in advanced cancers. The table came from immunoSEQ multiplex PCR; TCRdb's copy has only in-frame clones and leaves some out. This table has about 21,000 clones, 70% to 90% appearing once. This clone was observed a single time. CDR3 length equals 14 residues. Germline values: CDR1 SNHLY, CDR2 FYNNEI. V was clipped by 2 bases and J by 6 bases, with 10 bases between them. The chain combines TRBV2 with TRBJ1-4, with D perhaps TRBD1 (5 bases). Here the sequenced sample was CD4+ or CD8+ T cells sorted from blood, taken in a trial of the OX40 agonist ivuxolimab. This clonotype was sampled from an adult with an advanced solid tumor such as melanoma, head and neck, liver or kidney cancer. The CDR3 DNA reads as TGTGCCAGCAGTGAAAGGGGCGCCTATGAAAAACTGTTTTTT. It translates to CASSERGAYEKLFF.